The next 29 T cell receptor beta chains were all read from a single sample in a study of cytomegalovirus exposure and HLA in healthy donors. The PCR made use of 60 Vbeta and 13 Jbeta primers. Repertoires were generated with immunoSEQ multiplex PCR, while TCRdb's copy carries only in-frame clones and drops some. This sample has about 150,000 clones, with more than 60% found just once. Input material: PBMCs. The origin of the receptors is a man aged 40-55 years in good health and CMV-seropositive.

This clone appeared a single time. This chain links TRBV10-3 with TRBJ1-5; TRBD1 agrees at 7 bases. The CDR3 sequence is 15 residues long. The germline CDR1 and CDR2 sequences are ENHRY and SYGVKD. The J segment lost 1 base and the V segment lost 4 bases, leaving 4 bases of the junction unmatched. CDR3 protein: CAISGQGGSNQPQHF. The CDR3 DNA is TGTGCCATCAGTGGTCAGGGGGGCAGCAATCAGCCCCAGCATTTT.

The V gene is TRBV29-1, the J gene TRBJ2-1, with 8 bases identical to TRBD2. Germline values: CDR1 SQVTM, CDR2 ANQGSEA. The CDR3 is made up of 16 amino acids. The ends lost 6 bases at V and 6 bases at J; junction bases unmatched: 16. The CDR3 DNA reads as TGCAGCGTCCCTTCAGCTACTAGCGGACGGGGCAATGAGCAGTTCTTC. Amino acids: CSVPSATSGRGNEQFF.

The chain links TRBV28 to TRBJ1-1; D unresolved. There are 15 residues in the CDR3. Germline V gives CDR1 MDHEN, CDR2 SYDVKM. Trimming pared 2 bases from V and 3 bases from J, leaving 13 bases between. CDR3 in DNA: TGTGCCAGCAGTTTACTGAACTATCTGGACACTGAAGCTTTCTTT. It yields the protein CASSLLNYLDTEAFF.

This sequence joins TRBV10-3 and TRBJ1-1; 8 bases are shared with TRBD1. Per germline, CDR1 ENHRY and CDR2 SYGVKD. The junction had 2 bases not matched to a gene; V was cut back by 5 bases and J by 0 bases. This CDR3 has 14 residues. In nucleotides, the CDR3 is TGTGCCATCAGTACAGGGGGAGTGAACACTGAAGCTTTCTTT. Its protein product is CAISTGGVNTEAFF.

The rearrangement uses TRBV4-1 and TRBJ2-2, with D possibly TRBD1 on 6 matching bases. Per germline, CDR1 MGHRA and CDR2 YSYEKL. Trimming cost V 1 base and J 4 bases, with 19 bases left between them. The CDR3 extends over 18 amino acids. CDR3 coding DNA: TGCGCCAGCAGCCAAGCCCGCCTTAGGGGGAGCGGCACCGGGGAGCTGTTTTTT. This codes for CASSQARLRGSGTGELFF.

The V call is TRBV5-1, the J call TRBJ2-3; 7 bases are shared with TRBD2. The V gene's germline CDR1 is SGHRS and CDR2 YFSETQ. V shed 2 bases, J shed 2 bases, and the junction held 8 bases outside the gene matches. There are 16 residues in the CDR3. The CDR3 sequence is CASSFLPSGTTDTQYF. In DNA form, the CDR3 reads TGCGCCAGCAGCTTCTTGCCTAGCGGAACCACAGATACGCAGTATTTT.

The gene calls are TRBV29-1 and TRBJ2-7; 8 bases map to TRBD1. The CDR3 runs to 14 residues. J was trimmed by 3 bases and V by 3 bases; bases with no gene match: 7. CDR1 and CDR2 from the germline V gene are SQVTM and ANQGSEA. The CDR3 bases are TGCAGCGTTGATTCCGGGACAGGAAGCTACGAGCAGTACTTC. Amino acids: CSVDSGTGSYEQYF.

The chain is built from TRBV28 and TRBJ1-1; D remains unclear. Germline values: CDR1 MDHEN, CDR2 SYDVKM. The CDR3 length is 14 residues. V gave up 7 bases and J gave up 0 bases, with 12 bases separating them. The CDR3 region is CASIPVLMNTEAFF. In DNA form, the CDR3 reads TGTGCCAGCATTCCGGTCCTAATGAACACTGAAGCTTTCTTT.

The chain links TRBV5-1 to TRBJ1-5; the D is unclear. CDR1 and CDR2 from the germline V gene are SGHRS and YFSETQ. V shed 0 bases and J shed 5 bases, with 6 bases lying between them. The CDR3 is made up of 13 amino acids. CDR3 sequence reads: CASSLAGDQPQHF. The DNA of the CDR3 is TGCGCCAGCAGCTTGGCCGGGGATCAGCCCCAGCATTTT.

The CDR3 reads CASSSLAGLQETQYF. The CDR3 DNA follows: TGTGCCAGCAGCTCTCTAGCGGGACTCCAAGAGACCCAGTACTTC. The chain combines TRBV7-6 with TRBJ2-5, with 9 bases identical to TRBD2. CDR1 and CDR2 from the germline V gene are SGHVS and FNYEAQ. J was trimmed by 1 base and V by 4 bases; bases with no gene match: 4. The CDR3 has 15 amino acids.

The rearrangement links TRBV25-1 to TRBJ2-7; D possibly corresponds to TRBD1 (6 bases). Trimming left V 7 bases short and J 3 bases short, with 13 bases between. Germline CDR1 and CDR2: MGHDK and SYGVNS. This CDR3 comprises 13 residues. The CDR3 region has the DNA TGTGCCAGCAACAGCGACAGGAACTACGAGCAGTACTTC. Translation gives CASNSDRNYEQYF.

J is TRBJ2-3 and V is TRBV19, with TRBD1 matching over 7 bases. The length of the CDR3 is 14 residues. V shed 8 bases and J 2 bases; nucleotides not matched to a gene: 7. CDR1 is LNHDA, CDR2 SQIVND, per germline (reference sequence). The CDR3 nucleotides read TGTGCCAGTTACCGGGACAGCATCACAGATACGCAGTATTTT. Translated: CASYRDSITDTQYF.

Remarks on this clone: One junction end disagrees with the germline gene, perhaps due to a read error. The CDR3 DNA follows: TGTGCCAGCAGTAACTCGAAAGGAGCGCTGTTTTTT. This encodes CASSNSKGALFF. The rearrangement joins TRBV6-5 to TRBJ2-2; no clear D gene. The CDR3 is 12 amino acids. Germline lookup yields CDR1 MNHEY and CDR2 SVGAGI.

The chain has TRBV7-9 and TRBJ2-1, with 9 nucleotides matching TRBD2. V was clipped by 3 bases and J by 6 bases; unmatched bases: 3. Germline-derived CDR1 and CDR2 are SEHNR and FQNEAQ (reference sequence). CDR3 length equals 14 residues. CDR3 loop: CASSFSGSFNEQFF. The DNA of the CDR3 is TGTGCCAGCAGCTTTAGCGGGAGCTTCAATGAGCAGTTCTTC.

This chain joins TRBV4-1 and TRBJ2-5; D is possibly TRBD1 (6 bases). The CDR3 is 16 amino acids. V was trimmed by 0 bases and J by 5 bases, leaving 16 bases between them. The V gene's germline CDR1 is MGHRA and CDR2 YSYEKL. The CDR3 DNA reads TGCGCCAGCAGCCAAGACGGACGGATTGGACAGGAGACCCAGTACTTC. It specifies CASSQDGRIGQETQYF.

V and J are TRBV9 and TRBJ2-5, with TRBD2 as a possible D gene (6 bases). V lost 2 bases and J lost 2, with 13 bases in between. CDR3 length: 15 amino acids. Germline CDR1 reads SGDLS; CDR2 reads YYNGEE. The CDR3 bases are TGTGCCAGCAGCGTTAGCGGAACTATGCAAGAGACCCAGTACTTC. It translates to CASSVSGTMQETQYF.

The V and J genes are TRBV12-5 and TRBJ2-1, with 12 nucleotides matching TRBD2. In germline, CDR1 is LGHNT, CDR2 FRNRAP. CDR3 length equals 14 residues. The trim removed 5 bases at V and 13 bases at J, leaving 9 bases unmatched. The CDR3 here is CASGDLTSGSLQFF. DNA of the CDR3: TGTGCTAGTGGTGACCTGACTAGCGGGAGCCTACAGTTCTTC.

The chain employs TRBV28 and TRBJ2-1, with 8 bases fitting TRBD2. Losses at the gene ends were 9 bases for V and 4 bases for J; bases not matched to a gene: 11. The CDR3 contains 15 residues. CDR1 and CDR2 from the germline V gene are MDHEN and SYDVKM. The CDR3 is CASLPGTRLYNEQFF. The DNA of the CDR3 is TGTGCCAGTCTCCCCGGGACTAGGCTTTACAATGAGCAGTTCTTC. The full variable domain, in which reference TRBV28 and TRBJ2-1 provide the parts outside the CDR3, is DVKVTQSSRYLVKRTGEKVFLECVQDMDHENMFWYRQDPGLGLRLIYFSYDVKMKEKGDIPEGYSVSREKKERFSLILESASTNQTSMYLCASLPGTRLYNEQFFGPGTRLTVL.

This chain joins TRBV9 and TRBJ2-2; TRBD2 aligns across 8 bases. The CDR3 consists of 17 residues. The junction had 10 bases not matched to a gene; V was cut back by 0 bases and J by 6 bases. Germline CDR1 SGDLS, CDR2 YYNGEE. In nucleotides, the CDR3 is TGTGCCAGCAGCGTAGTGGGAGCGGGAGTTACGGCCGGGGAGCTGTTTTTT. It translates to CASSVVGAGVTAGELFF.

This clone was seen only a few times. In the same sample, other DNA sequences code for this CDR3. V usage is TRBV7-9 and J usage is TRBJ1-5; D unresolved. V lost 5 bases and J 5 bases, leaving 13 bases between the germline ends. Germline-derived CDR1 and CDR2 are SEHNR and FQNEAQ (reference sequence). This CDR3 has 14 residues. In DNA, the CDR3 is TGTGCCAGCAGCCTCGGACGGGGAGATCAGCCCCAGCATTTT. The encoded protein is CASSLGRGDQPQHF. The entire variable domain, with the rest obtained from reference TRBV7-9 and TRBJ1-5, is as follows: DTGVSQNPRHKITKRGQNVTFRCDPISEHNRLYWYRQTLGQGPEFLTYFQNEAQLEKSRLLSDRFSAERPKGSFSTLEIQRTEQGDSAMYLCASSLGRGDQPQHFGDGTRLSIL.

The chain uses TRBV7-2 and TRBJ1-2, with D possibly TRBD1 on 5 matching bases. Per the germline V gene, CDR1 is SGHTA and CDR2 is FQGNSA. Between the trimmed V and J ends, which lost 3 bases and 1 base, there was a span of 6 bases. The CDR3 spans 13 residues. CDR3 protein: CASSLDNNYGYTF. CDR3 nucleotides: TGTGCCAGCAGCTTGGACAATAACTATGGCTACACCTTC.

The CDR3 loop reads CSGGEIRNEQFF. The CDR3 DNA sequence: TGCAGCGGGGGAGAGATCAGGAATGAGCAGTTCTTC. The rearrangement uses TRBV29-1 and TRBJ2-1, with a tentative D call TRBD2 (5 bases). Trimming shortened V by 7 bases and J by 7 bases, and 14 bases separated the two germline ends. Germline assignment: CDR1 SQVTM and CDR2 ANQGSEA. The CDR3 is 12 amino acids.

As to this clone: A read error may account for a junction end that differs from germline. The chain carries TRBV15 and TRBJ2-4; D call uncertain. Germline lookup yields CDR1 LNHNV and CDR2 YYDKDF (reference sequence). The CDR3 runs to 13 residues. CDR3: CATSREAKNSQYF. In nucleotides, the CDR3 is TGTGCCACCAGCCGAGAGGCCAAAAACAGTCAGTACTTC. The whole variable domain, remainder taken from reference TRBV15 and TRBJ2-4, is DAMVIQNPRYQVTQFGKPVTLSCSQTLNHNVMYWYQQKSSQAPKLLFHYYDKDFNNEADTPDNFQSRRPNTSFCFLDIRSPGLGDTAMYLCATSREAKNSQYFGAGTRLSVL.

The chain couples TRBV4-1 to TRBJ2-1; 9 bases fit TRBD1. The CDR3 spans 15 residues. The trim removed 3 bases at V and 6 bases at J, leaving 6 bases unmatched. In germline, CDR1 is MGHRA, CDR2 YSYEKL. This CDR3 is CASSQDRGTFNEQFF. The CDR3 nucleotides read TGCGCCAGCAGCCAGGACAGGGGAACTTTCAATGAGCAGTTCTTC.

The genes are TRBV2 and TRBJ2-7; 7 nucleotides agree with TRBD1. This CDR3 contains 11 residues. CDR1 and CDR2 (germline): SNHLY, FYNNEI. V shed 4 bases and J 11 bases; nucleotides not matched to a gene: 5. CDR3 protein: CASSAGQVKYF. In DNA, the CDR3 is TGTGCCAGCAGTGCCGGACAGGTCAAGTACTTC.

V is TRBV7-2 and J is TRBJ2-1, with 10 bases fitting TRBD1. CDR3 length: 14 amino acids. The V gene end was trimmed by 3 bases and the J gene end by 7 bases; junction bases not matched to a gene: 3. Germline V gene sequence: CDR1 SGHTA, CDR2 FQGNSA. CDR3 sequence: CASSFRTGGNEQFF. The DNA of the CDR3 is TGTGCCAGCAGCTTTCGGACAGGGGGGAATGAGCAGTTCTTC.

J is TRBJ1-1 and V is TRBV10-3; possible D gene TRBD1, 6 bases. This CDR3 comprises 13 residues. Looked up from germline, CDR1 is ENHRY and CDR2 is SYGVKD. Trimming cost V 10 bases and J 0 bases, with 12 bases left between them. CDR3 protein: CATWTDLNTEAFF. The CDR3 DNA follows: TGTGCCACCTGGACAGACTTGAACACTGAAGCTTTCTTT.

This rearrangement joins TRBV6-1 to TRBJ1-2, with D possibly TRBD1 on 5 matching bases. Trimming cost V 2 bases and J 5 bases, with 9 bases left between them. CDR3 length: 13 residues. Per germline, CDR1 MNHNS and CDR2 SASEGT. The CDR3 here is CASSERGTYGYTF. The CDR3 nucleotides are TGTGCCAGCAGTGAAAGGGGCACGTATGGCTACACCTTC.

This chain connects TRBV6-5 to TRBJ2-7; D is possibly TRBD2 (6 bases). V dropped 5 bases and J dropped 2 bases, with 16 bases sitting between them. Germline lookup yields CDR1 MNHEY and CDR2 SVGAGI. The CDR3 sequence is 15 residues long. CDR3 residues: CASSAGRGETYEQYF. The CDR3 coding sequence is TGTGCCAGCAGTGCGGGACGGGGAGAGACCTACGAGCAGTACTTC.